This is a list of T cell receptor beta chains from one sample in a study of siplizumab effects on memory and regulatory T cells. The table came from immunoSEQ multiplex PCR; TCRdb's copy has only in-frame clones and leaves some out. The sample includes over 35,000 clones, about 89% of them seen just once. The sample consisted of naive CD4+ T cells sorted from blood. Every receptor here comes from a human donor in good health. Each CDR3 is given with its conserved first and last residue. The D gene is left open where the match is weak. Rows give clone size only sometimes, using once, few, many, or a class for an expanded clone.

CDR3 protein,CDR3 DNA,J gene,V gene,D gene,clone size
CASSFSLAYNEQFF,TGCGCCAGCAGCTTCTCACTGGCCTACAATGAGCAGTTCTTC,TRBJ2-1,TRBV5-1,.,.
CSVQRDRGTDTQYF,TGCAGCGTTCAACGGGACAGGGGAACAGATACGCAGTATTTT,TRBJ2-3,TRBV29-1,TRBD1,.
CASRNRIIYEQYF,TGTGCCAGCAGAAACAGGATTATCTACGAGCAGTACTTC,TRBJ2-7,TRBV6-5,.,.
CASSYRRGYEQYF,TGTGCCAGCAGTTACCGGAGGGGCTACGAGCAGTACTTC,TRBJ2-7,TRBV6-6,.,.
CASSLMDSTGELFF,TGTGCCAGCAGCTTAATGGACTCCACCGGGGAGCTGTTTTTT,TRBJ2-2,TRBV7-9,.,.
CASSRTGNSYEQYF,TGTGCCAGTAGTCGTACAGGAAACTCCTACGAGCAGTACTTC,TRBJ2-7,TRBV19,.,.
CASSPGGQSNQPQHF,TGCGCCAGCAGTCCCGGAGGACAGAGCAATCAGCCCCAGCATTTT,TRBJ1-5,TRBV5-1,.,few
CASSDASGNEQFF,TGTGCCAGCAGTGATGCAAGCGGCAATGAGCAGTTCTTC,TRBJ2-1,TRBV25-1,.,.
CASSPARAPGEQYF,TGTGCCAGCAGTCCGGCTAGGGCGCCGGGCGAGCAGTACTTC,TRBJ2-7,TRBV25-1,.,.
CASSVNLAGGNEQFF,TGTGCCAGCAGCGTAAACCTAGCGGGGGGCAATGAGCAGTTCTTC,TRBJ2-1,TRBV9,TRBD2,.
CASGPPGRDVYEQYF,TGTGCTAGTGGTCCCCCGGGGCGGGATGTCTACGAGCAGTACTTC,TRBJ2-7,TRBV12-5,.,.
CASSLSRGGSTDTQYF,TGTGCCAGCAGCTTAAGTCGGGGGGGTAGCACAGATACGCAGTATTTT,TRBJ2-3,TRBV7-3,TRBD2,.
CASSSNRGMSYEQYF,TGCGCCAGCAGCTCGAACAGGGGGATGTCCTACGAGCAGTACTTC,TRBJ2-7,TRBV5-1,TRBD1,.
CASSFKALAGLGSYNEQFF,TGTGCCAGCAGTTTCAAAGCACTAGCGGGGCTAGGATCCTACAATGAGCAGTTCTTC,TRBJ2-1,TRBV27,TRBD2,.
CSARRDEKLFF,TGCAGTGCTAGACGCGATGAAAAACTGTTTTTT,TRBJ1-4,TRBV20-1,.,.